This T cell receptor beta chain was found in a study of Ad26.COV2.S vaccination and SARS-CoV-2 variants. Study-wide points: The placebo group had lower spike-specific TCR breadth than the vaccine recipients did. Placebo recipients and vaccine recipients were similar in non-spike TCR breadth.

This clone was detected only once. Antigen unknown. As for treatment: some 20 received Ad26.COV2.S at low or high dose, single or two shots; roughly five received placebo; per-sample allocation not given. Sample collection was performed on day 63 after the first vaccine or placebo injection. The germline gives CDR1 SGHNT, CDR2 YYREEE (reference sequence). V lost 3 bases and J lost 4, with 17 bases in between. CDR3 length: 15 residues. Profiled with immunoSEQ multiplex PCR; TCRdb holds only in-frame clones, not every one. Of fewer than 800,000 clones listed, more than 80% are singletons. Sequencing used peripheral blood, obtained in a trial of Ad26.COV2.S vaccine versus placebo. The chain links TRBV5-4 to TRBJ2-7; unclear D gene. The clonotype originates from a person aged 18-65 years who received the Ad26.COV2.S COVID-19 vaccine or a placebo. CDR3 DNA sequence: TGTGCCAGCAGCTCGTCGTATGGCGTCGGTTACGAGCAGTACTTC. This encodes CASSSSYGVGYEQYF.